The 32 T cell receptor beta chains given below trace back to one sample, sequenced in a study of human T cells and chemical hapten exposure. TCRdb analysed the 5' RACE reads with MiXCR anew, one entry per CDR3 protein. Of 110,000 or so distinct CDR3 sequences listed, approximately 20% were seen once; the top ten hold approximately 2.8%. The starting material, unfractionated whole blood, was used for total RNA extraction. The origin of the receptors is a human donor in good health.

CDR3 protein: CASRTEMNTEAFF. The CDR3, as DNA: TGCGCCAGCAGGACAGAAATGAACACTGAAGCTTTCTTT. The chain has TRBV10-2 and TRBJ1-1; a weak D match, TRBD1 (5 bases). The germline gives CDR1 WSHSY, CDR2 SAAADI. The V end lost 6 bases, the J end lost 0 bases, and 8 bases lay between the germline ends. The CDR3 has 13 amino acids.

The rearrangement links TRBV4-1 to TRBJ2-3, with D perhaps assigned TRBD1 or TRBD2 (5 bases each). V was clipped by 1 base and J by 4 bases, with 15 bases between them. Germline V gives CDR1 MGHRA, CDR2 YSYEKL. The CDR3 extends over 16 amino acids. CDR3 coding DNA: TGCGCCAGCAGCCAAGGGGACCCGGCCGCCGCAGATACGCAGTATTTT. Residues: CASSQGDPAAADTQYF.

V is TRBV11-2 and J is TRBJ2-5; possible D gene TRBD2, 6 bases. This CDR3 region has 13 residues. V was clipped by 3 bases and J by 5 bases, with 10 bases between them. Germline-derived CDR1 and CDR2 are SGHAT and FQNNGV. The CDR3 DNA sequence: TGTGCCAGCAGCTTCGGCGGGATGGAGACCCAGTACTTC. This gives the protein CASSFGGMETQYF.

The genes are TRBV29-1 and TRBJ2-5; D is possibly TRBD1 (5 bases). This CDR3 is 16 amino acids long. Germline CDR1 is SQVTM and CDR2 is ANQGSEA. V was shortened by 0 bases and J by 6 bases, with 20 bases between the two germline ends. The CDR3 nucleotides are TGCAGCGTTGAAGATCCTGGGGCCCTTTTTAGAAAGACCCAGTACTTC. It yields the protein CSVEDPGALFRKTQYF.

The CDR3 here is CASSFPGIGNQPQHF. Here the CDR3 DNA reads TGTGCCAGCAGTTTTCCAGGTATAGGGAATCAGCCCCAGCATTTT. The rearrangement joins TRBV27 to TRBJ1-5; D gene uncertain. The V end was cut by 3 bases, the J end by 4 bases, with 13 bases between. Germline CDR1 reads MNHEY; CDR2 reads SMNVEV (reference sequence). The CDR3 totals 15 residues.

Only a few counts were recorded for this clonotype. The rearrangement uses TRBV5-4 and TRBJ2-3; TRBD2 aligns across 9 bases. The V segment lost 7 bases and the J segment 2 bases; nucleotides outside the gene matches: 8. The CDR3 length is 15 residues. CDR1 SGHNT and CDR2 YYREEE come from the germline V gene (reference sequence). The CDR3, as DNA: TGTGCCAGCCATAGCGGGAGTCCCTACACAGATACGCAGTATTTT. Translation: CASHSGSPYTDTQYF.

The V and J genes are TRBV12-3 or TRBV12-4 and TRBJ2-3; no clear D. The CDR3 has 12 amino acids. Trimming stripped 5 bases from V and 6 bases from J, with 9 bases between. The CDR3 DNA is TGTGCCAGCAGTCTGTTAGGGGATACGCAGTATTTT. Protein product: CASSLLGDTQYF.

This clonotype was picked up a small number of times. The chain employs TRBV19 and TRBJ2-6; a possible D gene is TRBD2 (5 bases). CDR3 size: 15 residues. V was shortened by 8 bases and J by 0 bases, with 11 bases between the two germline ends. CDR1 LNHDA and CDR2 SQIVND come from the germline V gene (reference sequence). The CDR3 loop reads CASRGGVSGANVLTF. For the CDR3, the DNA is TGTGCCAGTCGGGGTGGGGTCTCTGGGGCCAACGTCCTGACTTTC.

The chain links TRBV7-2 to TRBJ2-1; 11 nucleotides align to TRBD2. Germline V CDR1 and CDR2: SGHTA, FQGNSA. There are 15 residues in the CDR3. V was pared by 5 bases and J by 10 bases, with 10 bases of the junction left unmatched. CDR3 DNA: TGTGCCAGCAGCGCTAATGGGCTAGCGGGAGGAGAGCAGTTCTTC. Translated, it gives CASSANGLAGGEQFF.

The sample holds many counts of this clonotype. This chain uses TRBV28 with TRBJ1-1; weak D call: TRBD1 (5 bases). V shed 2 bases and J shed 5 bases, with 9 bases lying between them. The CDR3 is made up of 13 amino acids. Germline V CDR1 and CDR2: MDHEN, SYDVKM. In DNA, the CDR3 is TGTGCCAGCAGTTTAGGGACGGGGACTGAAGCTTTCTTT. This translates into CASSLGTGTEAFF.

This clonotype was seen a few times. J is TRBJ2-3 and V is TRBV20-1; no firm D call. This CDR3 contains 11 residues. In germline, CDR1 is DFQATT, CDR2 SNEGSKA (reference sequence). Trimming took off 6 bases at V and 1 base at J, with 5 bases between the two ends. The CDR3 nucleotides are TGCAGTGCCCAGGGCACAGATACGCAGTATTTT. It encodes CSAQGTDTQYF.

The chain has TRBV4-1 and TRBJ1-2, with a tentative D call TRBD1 (5 bases). Germline V CDR1 and CDR2: MGHRA, YSYEKL. CDR3 length equals 16 residues. V gave up 3 bases and J gave up 2 bases, with 16 bases separating them. CDR3 sequence: CASSHPGRIPNYGYTF. The CDR3 DNA reads TGCGCCAGCAGCCACCCAGGGAGAATCCCAAACTATGGCTACACCTTC.

This clonotype turned up a few times. The chain is built from TRBV28 and TRBJ1-5; tentatively, D is TRBD1 (5 bases). CDR1 MDHEN and CDR2 SYDVKM come from the germline V gene. V was clipped by 6 bases and J by 8 bases, with 14 bases between them. This CDR3 spans 13 amino acids. CDR3 nucleotide sequence: TGTGCCAGCAGGGGATCGGGACCGAAGCCCCAGCATTTT. Translated, it gives CASRGSGPKPQHF.

By sample share, this clonotype is medium-sized. The CDR3 DNA sequence: TGTGCCAGCAGCCTAGGGGGCGGGGGTGAGCAGTTCTTC. Translation gives CASSLGGGGEQFF. This rearrangement joins TRBV7-9 to TRBJ2-1, with D tentatively TRBD1 or TRBD2 (7 bases each). Germline V gives CDR1 SEHNR, CDR2 FQNEAQ (reference sequence). The CDR3 length is 13 residues. V dropped 5 bases and J dropped 9 bases, with 14 bases sitting between them.

Only a few counts were recorded for this clonotype. The V gene is TRBV5-1, the J gene TRBJ1-5; 8 nucleotides line up with TRBD1. Trimming removed 4 bases from V and 3 bases from J; junction bases left unmatched: 6. This CDR3 is 15 amino acids long. Germline V gene data show CDR1 as SGHRS and CDR2 as YFSETQ. In DNA form, the CDR3 reads TGCGCCAGCAGCCCACAGACAGGGGTCAATCAGCCCCAGCATTTT. It is translated as CASSPQTGVNQPQHF. The full variable domain, with the rest looked up from reference TRBV5-1 and TRBJ1-5, is KAGVTQTPRYLIKTRGQQVTLSCSPISGHRSVSWYQQTPGQGLQFLFEYFSETQRNKGNFPGRFSGRQFSNSRSEMNVSTLELGDSALYLCASSPQTGVNQPQHFGDGTRLSIL.

This clonotype occurred a few times. This chain uses TRBV27 with TRBJ2-7; 8 bases match TRBD2. The CDR3 extends over 13 amino acids. In germline, CDR1 is MNHEY, CDR2 SMNVEV (reference sequence). V lost 4 bases and J lost 6; bases outside the gene matches: 5. CDR3 bases: TGTGCCAGCAGTTCAGCGGGGGCCCCCGAGCAGTACTTC. Its translation: CASSSAGAPEQYF.

This clonotype was found many times. The genes are TRBV5-1 and TRBJ2-6; D is undetermined. V was trimmed by 3 bases and J by 4 bases, leaving 5 bases between them. The CDR3 runs to 13 residues. From germline, CDR1 is SGHRS and CDR2 YFSETQ. The CDR3 reads CASSSAGANVLTF. CDR3 nucleotides: TGCGCCAGCAGCTCTGCAGGGGCCAACGTCCTGACTTTC.

The gene calls are TRBV2 and TRBJ2-1; 9 positions match TRBD2. The V gene end was trimmed by 10 bases and the J gene end by 3 bases; junction bases not matched to a gene: 10. CDR3 length: 15 amino acids. The germline V gene encodes CDR1 SNHLY and CDR2 FYNNEI. The CDR3 DNA is TGTGCCACCGGTCCCGGACTAGCGTACTACAATGAGCAGTTCTTC. As protein: CATGPGLAYYNEQFF. Combining the CDR3 with reference TRBV2 and TRBJ2-1 gives the whole variable domain EPEVTQTPSHQVTQMGQEVILRCVPISNHLYFYWYRQILGQKVEFLVSFYNNEISEKSEIFDDQFSVERPDGSNFTLKIRSTKLEDSAMYFCATGPGLAYYNEQFFGPGTRLTVL.

This clonotype showed up just a few times. V is TRBV5-1 and J is TRBJ2-2; 12 positions agree with TRBD2. Trimming at V came to 4 bases and at J to 2 bases, leaving 3 bases not matched to a gene. CDR3 length equals 16 residues. CDR1 SGHRS and CDR2 YFSETQ come from the germline V gene. CDR3 region: CASSRLAGVNTGELFF. In DNA form, the CDR3 reads TGCGCCAGCAGCCGACTAGCGGGAGTCAACACCGGGGAGCTGTTTTTT.

In this sample, this clonotype turned up many times. The J gene is TRBJ2-3, the V gene TRBV20-1, with D possibly TRBD2 on 6 matching bases. The ends were cut back, 6 bases at V and 2 bases at J, with 18 bases in the middle. The CDR3 is made up of 15 amino acids. CDR1 and CDR2 (germline): DFQATT, SNEGSKA (reference sequence). As DNA, the CDR3 is TGCAGTGCCCCCAAAAGGGAGGTCTCCACAGATACGCAGTATTTT. Translated: CSAPKREVSTDTQYF.

This clonotype was recorded a few times. The chain carries TRBV21-1 and TRBJ2-3; TRBD2, the table's D call, was not compared with the DNA. TRBV21-1 is marked as a pseudogene. This CDR3 is 15 amino acids long. CDR3: CASSKIVRYTDTQYF. The CDR3 DNA is TGTGCCAGCAGCAAGATAGTCAGATACACAGATACGCAGTATTTT.

This clonotype was found a few times. CDR3 nucleotide sequence: TGTGCCAGCAGCTTAGTGGACAGCACTAACTATGGCTACACCTTC. Encoded protein: CASSLVDSTNYGYTF. The chain uses TRBV11-2 and TRBJ1-2; possible D gene TRBD1, 6 bases. Trimming left V 1 base short and J 0 bases short, with 9 bases between. Germline CDR1 is SGHAT and CDR2 is FQNNGV. The CDR3 length is 15 residues.

At least ten counts were recorded for this clonotype. J is TRBJ2-3 and V is TRBV27; TRBD1 matches 7 bases. The CDR3 is 18 residues long. Germline V gene data show CDR1 as MNHEY and CDR2 as SMNVEV (reference sequence). The ends lost 3 bases at V and 0 bases at J; junction bases unmatched: 12. The CDR3 loop reads CASSFDRERDLSTDTQYF. CDR3 nucleotides: TGTGCCAGCAGTTTTGACAGGGAGAGGGACCTTAGCACAGATACGCAGTATTTT.

There are a few counts of this clonotype. V and J are TRBV5-1 and TRBJ2-3; 12 nucleotides match TRBD2. The CDR3 loop spans 16 amino acids. Trimming cost V 4 bases and J 2 bases; bases outside gene matches: 5. Germline V CDR1 and CDR2: SGHRS, YFSETQ. Written as DNA, the CDR3 is TGCGCCAGCAGCGTGCTAGCGGGAGGGGCCACAGATACGCAGTATTTT. This translates into CASSVLAGGATDTQYF.

The chain is built from TRBV5-6 and TRBJ1-5; 8 nucleotides match TRBD1. V shed 4 bases and J 5 bases; nucleotides not matched to a gene: 5. Per the germline V gene, CDR1 is SGHDT and CDR2 is YYEEEE. The CDR3 has 14 residues. In DNA form, the CDR3 reads TGTGCCAGCAGCGCTGGGACAGGACATCAGCCCCAGCATTTT. It translates to CASSAGTGHQPQHF.

V usage is TRBV4-1 and J usage is TRBJ2-5, with 7 bases identical to TRBD2. The germline gives CDR1 MGHRA, CDR2 YSYEKL. V lost 1 base and J lost 2; bases outside the gene matches: 10. The CDR3 is 17 residues long. The CDR3 DNA follows: TGCGCCAGCAGCCAAGCCCTGAGTAGCGGGCGGCAAGAGACCCAGTACTTC. Translation: CASSQALSSGRQETQYF.

The gene calls are TRBV29-1 and TRBJ2-4; weak D call: TRBD1 (5 bases). Trimming took off 2 bases at V and 6 bases at J, with 8 bases between the two ends. This CDR3 has 12 amino acids. The germline gives CDR1 SQVTM, CDR2 ANQGSEA. Here the CDR3 reads CSVEWQGNIQYF. DNA for the CDR3: TGCAGCGTTGAATGGCAGGGAAACATTCAGTACTTC.

The chain links TRBV25-1 to TRBJ1-3; D is unresolved. The CDR3 length is 15 residues. V was clipped by 5 bases and J by 0 bases, with 11 bases between them. Germline-derived CDR1 and CDR2 are MGHDK and SYGVNS. The CDR3, as DNA: TGTGCCAGCAGTCCGGCGTCGATCTCTGGAAACACCATATATTTT. Its translation is CASSPASISGNTIYF.

This clonotype came up a few times. The chain recombines TRBV29-1 with TRBJ2-1; D gene uncertain. This CDR3 is built from 12 residues. The V gene's germline CDR1 is SQVTM and CDR2 ANQGSEA. Deletions cut 4 bases from V and 7 bases from J, with 11 bases between. The CDR3 here is CSVGLVGNEQFF. DNA for the CDR3: TGCAGCGTTGGGCTAGTTGGGAATGAGCAGTTCTTC.

The table lists this clonotype with a few counts. A read error may account for a junction end that differs from germline. J is TRBJ1-2 and V is TRBV29-1; 9 nucleotides match TRBD1. CDR3 length equals 16 residues. Germline V gives CDR1 SQVTM, CDR2 ANQGSEA. The CDR3 is CSVERDREGSEYGDTF. CDR3 bases: TGCAGCGTTGAACGGGACAGGGAAGGATCGGAATATGGCGACACCTTC.

This clonotype was detected only a few times. The chain carries TRBV20-1 and TRBJ1-3; no reliable D call. V lost 6 bases to trimming and J lost 4 bases, with 13 bases between them. CDR3 length: 13 amino acids. Germline loops: CDR1 DFQATT, CDR2 SNEGSKA (reference sequence). The CDR3 region is CSAITLGGNTIYF. In DNA, the CDR3 is TGCAGTGCCATTACCCTCGGAGGAAACACCATATATTTT.

In its sample, this clonotype was seen a few times. This chain connects TRBV29-1 to TRBJ1-3, with TRBD1 matching over 7 bases. Trimming took 4 bases from V and 4 from J; bases not matched to a gene: 1. The germline gives CDR1 SQVTM, CDR2 ANQGSEA. This CDR3 has 12 residues. CDR3 DNA sequence: TGCAGCGTTGGACAGGGAGGAAACACCATATATTTT. Amino acids: CSVGQGGNTIYF.